This T cell receptor beta chain was documented in a study of T cell responses to AZD1222 COVID-19 vaccine (dated by TCRdb to the early 2020s). Notes on the research overall: AZD1222 recipients whose second dose came at about 4 weeks and those whose second dose came at about 12 weeks were combined into one group, since spike-specific TCR depth and breadth did not differ between the two schedules. Trial participants were enrolled by age into subgroups of 18-55, 56-69 and 70-plus years, and about 150, 27 and 61 TCR-sequenced participants, respectively, were included in these subgroups. TCR sequencing covered roughly 230 trial participants: 200 to 220 given two doses of AZD1222 and 26 given two doses of MenACWY control vaccine. Overall results and qualifications from the work: The 56-69-year group was small, and its depth increase did not reach significance, likely because of low power. Epitopes outside the regions mutated in the B.1.351 and B.1.1.7 variants were reportedly recognized by nearly half of the unique spike-specific TCRs. Only a handful of AZD1222 recipients were SARS-CoV-2 seropositive at baseline, limiting conclusions about previously exposed vaccinees. The whole spike protein was spanned by vaccine-associated CD4 TCRs, and dominant responses were seen in regions 160-218 and 743-854. Spike-specific TCR breadth and depth rose significantly after two AZD1222 doses compared with day 0 and with MenACWY recipients. Most participants were white British and females outnumbered males, and the authors suggested that clonal diversity may have been underestimated. Because no samples from the day 14 peak response were available, repertoires could be characterized only after the peak T cell response.

V lost 3 bases and J lost 5 bases, and the count of bases not matched to a germline gene is 5. CDR1 and CDR2 are read off the germline V gene as SQVTM and ANQGSEA. The CDR3 holds 13 amino acids from the cysteine to the phenylalanine. Left in the record is the CDR3 DNA by itself, 39 bases read in frame from the first base. Notes on this clone: Its recognized antigen is unknown. No base-level quality is on record; no much larger clone is a single base apart.

The time point label on this specimen signifies: baseline before first vaccination. Samples from vaccinated people were obtained from the UK trials COV001 and COV002, which included a single-blind randomized controlled phase 2/3 trial of AZD1222 (ChAdOx1 nCoV-19) in healthy adults. Trial participant PBMC samples were collected at day 0 and day 28 after the second dose for TCRbeta chain sequencing. The CDR3 regions of human TCRbeta chains were analyzed by immunosequencing. The study's own analysis went as follows. TCRs in the repertoires were compared against a reference library of SARS-CoV-2-specific TCRs that had been generated with the MIRA antigen-specificity platform. Breadth meant the fraction of unique TCRs that were SARS-CoV-2-associated, whereas depth meant the fraction of total T cells that were SARS-CoV-2-associated. Each spike-specific TCR was assigned to its reactive spike region and to a CD4 or CD8 class using the MIRA data. Log10-transformed breadth and depth values were compared by one-way ANOVA with Sidak's multiple comparisons tests. TCRdb obtained this table from immuneACCESS and retained in-frame rearrangements with V and J assigned. These tables miss some clones; where compared with another copy, unresolved V genes account for less than half of the shortfall, and the remainder is unexplained. Clone size and V and J calls were adopted from that table, with D and trimming inferred from the DNA. This sample comprises 120,000 to 150,000 clones, under 95% of them detected only once. 2.5% to 4% of the sample comes from the top ten.

The source is an adult in good health. The sequenced sample was peripheral blood, obtained on day 0 of AZD1222 vaccination. The chain is encoded by TRBV29-1 joined to TRBJ1-2, and 8 junction bases match TRBD1. The DNA sequence is given as TGCAGCGTTGAGGACAGGGAGGGTTATGGCTACACCTTC. This is translated as CSVEDREGYGYTF.